The T cell receptor beta chain described here comes from a study of T cell changes during pregnancy in multiple sclerosis. The table came from immunoSEQ multiplex PCR; TCRdb's copy has only in-frame clones and leaves some out. This table holds approximately 39,000 clones, 90% found once. V shed 6 bases and J 0 bases; nucleotides not matched to a gene: 6. Germline values: CDR1 SEHNR, CDR2 FQNEAQ (reference sequence). The CDR3 contains 15 residues. This chain joins TRBV7-9 and TRBJ1-1; 8 bases fit TRBD1. This sample comprised CD4+ T cells from peripheral blood mononuclear cells, obtained in the second trimester of pregnancy. This receptor was obtained from a female donor with multiple sclerosis, enrolled in a pregnancy study. CDR3 region: CASRNDRGVNTEAFF. The CDR3 DNA sequence: TGTGCCAGCAGGAATGACAGGGGTGTGAACACTGAAGCTTTCTTT.